This T cell receptor (beta chain) was documented in a study of metastatic and nonmetastatic thyroid tumors. Study-wide background: Repertoires from malignant and benign thyroid patients were compared across blood and tumor or nodule tissue.

In its sample, this clone was seen many times. Antigen specificity is unknown. In the original analysis: Using the CDR3 differences seen across clinicopathological groups, the authors built a distant-metastasis classifier for papillary thyroid cancer, which was meant to discriminate distant-metastatic patients. TCRdb reassembled clones from the PCR reads with MiXCR. None of the V and J calls come from the authors' own analysis; TCRdb made them. The sample consists of fewer than 25,000 clones, about 17% of them appearing once. Until they underwent thyroid surgery, no patient had received any treatment. The CDR3 runs to 15 residues. Germline CDR1 reads SGHAT; CDR2 reads FQDESV (reference sequence). V lost 2 bases to trimming and J lost 1 base, with 10 bases between them. General study results and limits: Reported TCR beta diversity, measured in blood and tumor, was significantly higher for malignant thyroid tumors than for benign nodules.

J is TRBJ2-3 and V is TRBV11-1; a possible D gene is TRBD2 (6 bases). The TCR originated in a male donor with papillary thyroid cancer or a benign thyroid nodule (not recorded which). Some clones in this sample may be carry-over from other donors' samples. Specimen: blood. The CDR3 DNA is TGTGCCAGCAGCTTAAAGGCTAGCGGCACAGATACGCAGTATTTT. It is translated as CASSLKASGTDTQYF.